This T cell receptor beta chain originates from a study of T cells in Graves' hyperthyroidism and ophthalmopathy. Overall study results and limits: Most expanded thyroid clonotypes above 0.001 recurred in blood.

CDR1 SGDLS and CDR2 YYNGEE come from the germline V gene. The V gene lost 3 bases and the J gene lost 4 bases, with 8 bases spanning the gap. The CDR3 loop spans 13 amino acids. Those with hyperthyroidism were 18 to 65 years old, newly diagnosed, and ill for under 2 months. Investigators excluded patients with uncontrolled infection, other autoimmune disease, pregnancy or lactation. The diagnoses drew upon clinical symptoms, serum thyroxine and TRAb, thyroid ultrasound and orbital computed tomography. Researchers took RNA transcripts and amplified the TCR beta CDR3 regions from them. The study used the HTBI primer set for a first-round RT-PCR of the TCR CDR3. Via MiXCR, TCRdb re-called the multiplex PCR reads, giving one row per CDR3 protein. The sample has fewer than 450,000 distinct CDR3 sequences, about 18% seen once. This clonotype was picked up a small number of times. Its antigen is undetermined.

The source of this sequence is a woman younger than 45 with Graves' hyperthyroidism that later progressed to Graves' ophthalmopathy. The chain combines TRBV9 with TRBJ1-5, with D unresolved. The sequenced sample consisted of blood. The CDR3: CASSATTNQPQHF. As DNA, the CDR3 is TGTGCCAGCAGCGCAACCACAAATCAGCCCCAGCATTTT. The full variable domain, rest sourced from reference TRBV9 and TRBJ1-5, is DSGVTQTPKHLITATGQRVTLRCSPRSGDLSVYWYQQSLDQGLQFLIQYYNGEERAKGNILERFSAQQFPDLHSELNLSSLELGDSALYFCASSATTNQPQHFGDGTRLSIL.